This T cell receptor beta chain derives from a study of cytomegalovirus exposure and HLA in healthy donors. General study points: According to an earlier analysis, most TCR beta V segments yielded productive rearrangements about 87% or about 30% of the time. Cytomegalovirus status, reportedly, was diagnosed with high specificity and sensitivity by the classifier.

As for this clone: Its antigen is currently unknown.

PCR involved 60 Vbeta and 13 Jbeta primers. The table came from immunoSEQ multiplex PCR; TCRdb's copy has only in-frame clones and leaves some out. Of approximately 190,000 clones detected, roughly 68% appear once; the ten largest clones hold approximately 1.8%. Germline-derived CDR1 and CDR2 are LNHNV and YYDKDF (reference sequence). Deletions cut 7 bases from V and 5 bases from J, with 17 bases between. This CDR3 region has 14 residues. This TCR was sampled from a woman in her twenties or thirties in good health and CMV-seronegative. The specimen was PBMCs. The chain recombines TRBV15 with TRBJ2-5, with D possibly matching TRBD2 (6 bases). CDR3 in amino acids: CATNEGGGWETQYF. In nucleotides, the CDR3 is TGTGCCACCAACGAGGGAGGCGGGTGGGAGACCCAGTACTTC.